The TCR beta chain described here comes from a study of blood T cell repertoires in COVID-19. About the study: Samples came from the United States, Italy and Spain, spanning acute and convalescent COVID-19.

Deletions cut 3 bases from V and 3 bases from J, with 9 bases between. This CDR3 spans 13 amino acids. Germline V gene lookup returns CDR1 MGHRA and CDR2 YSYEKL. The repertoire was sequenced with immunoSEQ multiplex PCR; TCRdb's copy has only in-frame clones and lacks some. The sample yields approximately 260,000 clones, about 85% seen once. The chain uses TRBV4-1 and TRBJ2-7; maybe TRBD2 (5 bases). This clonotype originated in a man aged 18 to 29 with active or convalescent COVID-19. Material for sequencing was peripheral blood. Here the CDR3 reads CASSHPGSYEQYF. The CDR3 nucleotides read TGCGCCAGCAGCCACCCTGGGAGCTACGAGCAGTACTTC.